The rows below give T cell receptor beta chains drawn from one sample of a study of cytomegalovirus exposure and HLA in healthy donors. Here immunoSEQ multiplex PCR was the method, and the copy in TCRdb shows in-frame clones only, minus some. The profile shows 200,000 to 250,000 clones, under 80% of them singletons. Sequenced sample: PBMCs. These receptors came from a woman aged 30 to 39 in good health and CMV-seronegative. Each CDR3 is given with its conserved first and last residue. The order of the fields is J gene, V gene, D gene, CDR3 protein. A D gene is named only where the DNA matches it firmly.

>TRBJ2-1|TRBV2|-
CASSEAQLYNEQFF
>TRBJ2-3|TRBV7-2|TRBD1
CASSPPSGGAGDTQYF
>TRBJ2-1|TRBV7-7|-
CASSKQGDHNEQFF
>TRBJ2-5|TRBV5-1|TRBD1
CDSSLGSGQGTAETQYF
>TRBJ2-1|TRBV6-1|TRBD2
CASSELISGREFF
>TRBJ2-3|TRBV2|TRBD1
CASRKTGSTDTQYF
>TRBJ1-5|TRBV4-1|TRBD1
CASSVGQGAIQPQHF
>TRBJ2-2|TRBV28|TRBD1
CASRKTGGNGELFF
>TRBJ2-7|TRBV7-4|TRBD1
CASSIGTAPAYEQYF
>TRBJ2-1|TRBV11-2|TRBD2
CASSPSGRHNEQFF
>TRBJ2-3|TRBV7-8|-
CASSLGDPTDTQYF
>TRBJ2-3|TRBV13|-
CASSYTRTDTDTQYF
>TRBJ2-3|TRBV4-1|-
CASSQGEDTQYF
>TRBJ2-3|TRBV5-1|TRBD2
CASSLQLELAVDTQYF
>TRBJ1-1|TRBV5-4|TRBD1
CASSLGTDEAFF
>TRBJ1-6|TRBV7-9|TRBD1
CSTAGQTLHF
>TRBJ2-1|TRBV9|-
CASSVEQRAHEQFF
>TRBJ1-1|TRBV7-9|TRBD1
CSSSTGAVGNTEAFF
>TRBJ1-2|TRBV7-9|-
CASSSYSGNDGYTF
>TRBJ2-5|TRBV9|TRBD2
CASSAGLAGSETQYF
>TRBJ2-2|TRBV7-3|TRBD1
CASSPDEGQGTGELFF
>TRBJ1-2|TRBV5-1|-
CASSLGFGGNYGYTF
>TRBJ1-4|TRBV19|TRBD1
CASSTTGTNEKLFF
>TRBJ2-1|TRBV30|TRBD1
CAWSLTGTGFGNEQFF
>TRBJ2-3|TRBV25-1|TRBD1
CASSERGGTGATDTQYF
>TRBJ1-1|TRBV6-1|-
CASFSTEAFF
>TRBJ2-7|TRBV10-3|TRBD2
CAISATTSGGPSYEQYF
>TRBJ2-3|TRBV25-1|-
CASSDAEHSTDTQYF
>TRBJ2-7|TRBV19|TRBD1
CATHPGTGAYEQYF
>TRBJ2-1|TRBV14|TRBD2
CASSPLAGGPYNEQFF
>TRBJ2-7|TRBV7-2|TRBD2
CASSLGRGTSRYEQYF
>TRBJ2-7|TRBV10-3|TRBD1
CAISLTGDYEQYF
>TRBJ2-5|TRBV2|-
CASGGKRQETQYF
>TRBJ2-5|TRBV5-6|TRBD2
CASSLGVAGGPGETQYF
>TRBJ1-2|TRBV7-3|-
CASSLGPGGRGYTF
>TRBJ2-3|TRBV11-3|TRBD2
CASSLKRGGTDTQYF
>TRBJ1-1|TRBV30|-
CAWSVPGDTEAFF
>TRBJ2-7|TRBV6-1|TRBD1
CASSVDGQGWEEQYF
>TRBJ2-7|TRBV19|TRBD1
CASSRDRDSYEQYF
>TRBJ2-1|TRBV6-4|-
CASSAGIHNEQFF
>TRBJ1-2|TRBV6-1|TRBD1
CASSGGQGINYGYTF
>TRBJ1-2|TRBV29-1|-
CSVPGGAVGYTF
>TRBJ2-1|TRBV7-9|TRBD1
CASSFGQGVREQFF
>TRBJ1-5|TRBV9|-
CASSTTGTSNQPQHF
>TRBJ2-5|TRBV19|-
CASSIWGQKAETQYF
>TRBJ1-5|TRBV6-5|TRBD1
CASSETGYNQPQHF
>TRBJ1-1|TRBV6-1|-
CASALVRGDTEAFF
>TRBJ2-1|TRBV4-1|-
CASSQVGLAPYNEQFF
>TRBJ2-7|TRBV19|TRBD1
CASSTGTAPSYEQYF
>TRBJ1-6|TRBV30|TRBD1
CAWKRTGLSPLHF
>TRBJ1-5|TRBV18|-
CASSPRQGNQPQHF
>TRBJ1-1|TRBV27|-
CASSVGGAIRLNTEAFF
>TRBJ1-1|TRBV29-1|-
CSVVLNTEAFF
>TRBJ2-5|TRBV27|TRBD1
CASSQNRGAETQYF
>TRBJ1-5|TRBV6-5|TRBD1
CASRRDRNQPQHF
>TRBJ2-3|TRBV7-6|-
CASSLYISDTQYF
>TRBJ1-1|TRBV7-6|TRBD1
CASSLVGGTGTEAFF
>TRBJ2-1|TRBV13|-
CASSLGTRTYNEQFF
>TRBJ2-5|TRBV18|-
CASSRGEETQYF
>TRBJ1-4|TRBV7-9|-
CSSSLVSQQLFF